The 30 T cell receptor beta chains below come from one sample, sequenced in a study of CD8 T cells in ankylosing spondylitis. Using its own MiXCR run on the 5' RACE reads, TCRdb lists one record per CDR3 protein. The sample holds about 130,000 distinct CDR3 sequences, around 9.7% seen once. The source material was blood, either unsorted or a sorted T cell fraction (not recorded which). The receptors derive from a male donor with ankylosing spondylitis or in good health (not recorded which).

Ten or more counts support this clonotype. The rearrangement links TRBV28 to TRBJ2-7; no clear D. CDR1 and CDR2 (germline): MDHEN, SYDVKM. This CDR3 comprises 10 residues. Trimming cost V 8 bases and J 3 bases, with 5 bases left between them. The CDR3 coding sequence is TGTGCCAGCGGTTACTACGAGCAGTACTTC. The encoded protein is CASGYYEQYF.

Details on this clonotype: This may be a read error, as it is one base from a much larger clone. This chain connects TRBV29-1 to TRBJ2-2; 8 bases are a match to TRBD1. Germline V CDR1 and CDR2: SQVTM, ANQGSEA. The CDR3 is 14 amino acids. The DNA of the CDR3 is TGCAGTGCATCGCTGACAGGGGAGACCGGGGAGCTGTTTTTT. Protein sequence: CSASLTGETGELFF.

This clonotype has ten or more counts. V usage is TRBV29-1 and J usage is TRBJ2-7; 11 bases fit TRBD2. V trimming: 1 base; J trimming: 6 bases; junction bases outside the gene matches: 2. Germline CDR1 SQVTM, CDR2 ANQGSEA. The CDR3 is made up of 13 amino acids. The CDR3 loop reads CSVEVLAGVEQYF. The CDR3 DNA reads as TGCAGCGTTGAAGTACTAGCGGGAGTCGAGCAGTACTTC.

The table lists this clonotype with many counts. The V call is TRBV7-9, the J call TRBJ2-7; 8 bases fit TRBD1. CDR1 is SEHNR, CDR2 FQNEAQ, per germline (reference sequence). The CDR3 is 14 amino acids. With V trimmed by 4 bases and J by 8 bases, 10 bases remained unmatched. In nucleotides, the CDR3 is TGTGCCAGCAGCTCTACGGACAGGGTGGAAAAGCAGTACTTC. Translating it yields CASSSTDRVEKQYF.

This clonotype was detected a few times. The gene calls are TRBV19 and TRBJ2-2; no clear D. Germline CDR1 LNHDA, CDR2 SQIVND (reference sequence). CDR3 length equals 12 residues. V lost 6 bases to trimming and J lost 7 bases, with 9 bases between them. The chain's CDR3 is CASRLVGGELFF. The CDR3 DNA is TGTGCCAGTAGGCTCGTTGGCGGGGAGCTGTTTTTT.

The sample holds many counts of this clonotype. This rearrangement joins TRBV7-2 to TRBJ2-3, with D possibly TRBD2 on 5 matching bases. V shed 0 bases and J shed 2 bases, with 9 bases lying between them. CDR1 and CDR2 (germline): SGHTA, FQGNSA. The CDR3 extends over 15 amino acids. CDR3 nucleotides: TGTGCCAGCAGCTTAGCTTTGACTATCACAGATACGCAGTATTTT. Its protein is CASSLALTITDTQYF.

V usage is TRBV20-1 and J usage is TRBJ2-7; a weak D match, TRBD1 (6 bases). Germline V gives CDR1 DFQATT, CDR2 SNEGSKA (reference sequence). The ends were cut back, 6 bases at V and 0 bases at J, with 18 bases in the middle. This CDR3 is 15 amino acids long. The CDR3 sequence: CSADNRVGGSYEQYF. The CDR3, as DNA: TGCAGTGCCGACAACAGGGTAGGGGGCTCCTACGAGCAGTACTTC.

The V gene is TRBV7-3, the J gene TRBJ2-5, with 10 bases identical to TRBD2. Germline CDR1 and CDR2: SGHTA and FQGTGA. V shed 5 bases and J 5 bases; nucleotides not matched to a gene: 8. The CDR3 loop spans 15 amino acids. The CDR3 DNA reads TGTGCCAGCAGCCCCAGCGGGAGGGCCACGGAGACCCAGTACTTC. It translates to CASSPSGRATETQYF.

The rearrangement links TRBV5-6 to TRBJ2-7; the D is unclear. Trimming removed 2 bases from V and 4 bases from J, with 4 bases in between. The germline V gene has CDR1 SGHDT and CDR2 YYEEEE. The CDR3 runs to 11 residues. CDR3 residues: CASSFQYEQYF. In nucleotides, the CDR3 is TGTGCCAGCAGCTTCCAATACGAGCAGTACTTC.

The CDR3 reads CASSLPPSVPYLSTDTQYF. The CDR3 DNA reads TGTGCCAGCAGTCTCCCTCCGAGTGTGCCTTATTTGAGCACAGATACGCAGTATTTT. The J gene is TRBJ2-3, the V gene TRBV28, with no clear D. V dropped 5 bases and J dropped 0 bases, with 24 bases sitting between them. Germline values: CDR1 MDHEN, CDR2 SYDVKM. CDR3 length: 19 residues.

This clonotype was detected a few times. The rearrangement uses TRBV11-1 and TRBJ2-3, with D unclear. The CDR3 has 14 residues. Germline V gives CDR1 SGHAT, CDR2 FQDESV (reference sequence). With 7 bases removed from V and 2 bases from J, the gap between germline ends came to 13 bases. The CDR3 sequence is CASNRQTHTDTQYF. DNA for the CDR3: TGTGCCAGCAACCGTCAGACCCACACAGATACGCAGTATTTT.

This clonotype was seen at least ten times. V is TRBV18 and J is TRBJ2-1, with a possible D match to TRBD2 (6 bases). Trimming removed 5 bases from V and 0 bases from J, with 11 bases in between. The germline gives CDR1 KGHSH, CDR2 LQKENI. The CDR3 sequence is 15 residues long. Here the CDR3 DNA reads TGTGCCAGCTCAAGCGGGCTGAGCTCCTACAATGAGCAGTTCTTC. It specifies CASSSGLSSYNEQFF.

This clonotype came up many times. The chain employs TRBV4-3 and TRBJ1-6; D call uncertain. V lost 1 base and J 6 bases, leaving 13 bases between the germline ends. The CDR3 runs to 16 residues. The germline gives CDR1 LGHNA, CDR2 YSLEER. The CDR3 is CASSQVLPEVNSPLHF. Here the CDR3 DNA reads TGCGCCAGCAGCCAAGTACTCCCCGAGGTTAATTCACCCCTCCACTTT.

This clonotype was counted a few times. This sequence joins TRBV20-1 and TRBJ2-7, with TRBD2 identical over 10 bases. There are 16 residues in the CDR3. Germline CDR1 and CDR2: DFQATT and SNEGSKA (reference sequence). With V trimmed by 3 bases and J by 6 bases, 14 bases remained unmatched. The CDR3 region is CSASAELAGSLSEQYF. In DNA, the CDR3 is TGCAGTGCTAGTGCCGAACTAGCGGGATCTTTAAGCGAGCAGTACTTC.

This clonotype has more than one count but fewer than ten. The gene calls are TRBV11-2 and TRBJ2-4; D is perhaps TRBD1 (5 bases). V lost 1 base, J lost 0 bases, and 19 bases lay in between. The CDR3 consists of 19 residues. Germline V gives CDR1 SGHAT, CDR2 FQNNGV. The CDR3: CASSLGTGSLTLAKNIQYF. DNA of the CDR3: TGTGCCAGCAGCTTAGGTACAGGATCACTTACCTTAGCCAAAAACATTCAGTACTTC.

This clonotype was found many times. V usage is TRBV20-1 and J usage is TRBJ2-5; D might be TRBD1 (5 bases). Germline CDR1 and CDR2: DFQATT and SNEGSKA (reference sequence). V was shortened by 3 bases and J by 2 bases, with 7 bases between the two germline ends. The CDR3 is 12 residues long. CDR3 amino acids: CSARTAQETQYF. For the CDR3, the DNA is TGCAGTGCTAGGACAGCTCAAGAGACCCAGTACTTC.

In this sample, this clonotype turned up a few times. The V and J genes are TRBV7-2 and TRBJ2-7; no firm D call. CDR3 length equals 15 residues. Trimming removed 2 bases at V and 2 bases at J, with 13 bases between. Germline V gene data show CDR1 as SGHTA and CDR2 as FQGNSA. CDR3 nucleotides: TGTGCCAGCAGCTTATCCGGAATCACGACCTACGAGCAGTACTTC. Translation: CASSLSGITTYEQYF.

This clonotype showed up just a few times. The chain's CDR3 is CSAMYPGGSYEQYF. In DNA form, the CDR3 reads TGCAGTGCTATGTACCCAGGGGGCTCCTACGAGCAGTACTTC. V usage is TRBV20-1 and J usage is TRBJ2-7, with 7 bases aligning to TRBD1. Germline trimming cut 4 bases from V and 0 bases from J; bases unmatched to any gene: 6. The CDR3 runs 14 residues. The germline gives CDR1 DFQATT, CDR2 SNEGSKA (reference sequence).

The sample holds many counts of this clonotype. V and J are TRBV12-3 or TRBV12-4 and TRBJ2-1; 12 nucleotides match TRBD2. V shed 7 bases, J shed 8 bases, and the junction held 9 bases outside the gene matches. The CDR3 is 15 amino acids. The CDR3 DNA sequence: TGTGCCAGCACGTTACTAGCGGGAGGATGGGATGAGCAGTTCTTC. Amino acid sequence: CASTLLAGGWDEQFF.

This clonotype has ten or more counts. The chain couples TRBV7-3 to TRBJ2-3; the D gene is possibly TRBD2 (5 bases). The CDR3 runs to 15 residues. The germline V and J ends were trimmed by 5 bases and 0 bases, with 12 bases remaining between them. CDR1 is SGHTA, CDR2 FQGTGA, per germline. For the CDR3, the DNA is TGTGCCAGCAGCATGTCTAGCTACAGCACAGATACGCAGTATTTT. Protein: CASSMSSYSTDTQYF.

In this sample, this clonotype turned up many times. The chain carries TRBV20-1 and TRBJ2-7, with 8 bases identical to TRBD2. Trimming cost V 5 bases and J 3 bases; bases outside gene matches: 9. Germline values: CDR1 DFQATT, CDR2 SNEGSKA (reference sequence). This CDR3 has 14 amino acids. CDR3: CSAVSGRVVYEQYF. The CDR3 bases are TGCAGTGCTGTGAGCGGGAGAGTTGTCTACGAGCAGTACTTC.

This clonotype was detected many times. V gene TRBV7-2 combines with J gene TRBJ1-2, with D tentatively TRBD1 (6 bases). Trimming shortened V by 4 bases and J by 2 bases, and 11 bases separated the two germline ends. The CDR3 is 14 residues long. Germline CDR1 reads SGHTA; CDR2 reads FQGNSA. CDR3 nucleotide sequence: TGTGCCAGCAGCTCAGGAGGGGGGAACTATGGCTACACCTTC. Amino acid sequence: CASSSGGGNYGYTF. Variable domain in full (rest from reference TRBV7-2 and TRBJ1-2): GAGVSQSPSNKVTEKGKDVELRCDPISGHTALYWYRQSLGQGLEFLIYFQGNSAPDKSGLPSDRFSAERTGGSVSTLTIQRTQQEDSAVYLCASSSGGGNYGYTFGSGTRLTVV.

This clonotype was found many times. The chain recombines TRBV7-2 with TRBJ2-5, with 9 bases fitting TRBD1. The CDR3 covers 14 residues. The trim removed 4 bases at V and 2 bases at J, leaving 2 bases unmatched. The germline V gene has CDR1 SGHTA and CDR2 FQGNSA. DNA for the CDR3: TGTGCCAGCAGCTACAGGGGGCAGCAAGAGACCCAGTACTTC. It encodes CASSYRGQQETQYF.

V is TRBV7-2 and J is TRBJ2-7; perhaps TRBD2 as D (6 bases). V was trimmed by 2 bases and J by 2 bases, leaving 16 bases between them. Per the germline V gene, CDR1 is SGHTA and CDR2 is FQGNSA. CDR3 length equals 16 residues. The CDR3 coding sequence is TGTGCCAGCAGCTTAAATGAGGGGACTCATCCCTACGAGCAGTACTTC. Amino acid sequence: CASSLNEGTHPYEQYF. The full variable domain, its missing parts supplied by reference TRBV7-2 and TRBJ2-7, is GAGVSQSPSNKVTEKGKDVELRCDPISGHTALYWYRQSLGQGLEFLIYFQGNSAPDKSGLPSDRFSAERTGGSVSTLTIQRTQQEDSAVYLCASSLNEGTHPYEQYFGPGTRLTVT.

This clonotype was detected many times. The chain is built from TRBV20-1 and TRBJ2-2; D is perhaps TRBD1 (6 bases). The CDR3 extends over 13 amino acids. Trimming stripped 1 base from V and 4 bases from J, with 7 bases between. Germline loops: CDR1 DFQATT, CDR2 SNEGSKA (reference sequence). This chain's CDR3 is CSARATGTGELFF. The CDR3 region has the DNA TGCAGTGCTAGAGCGACAGGCACCGGGGAGCTGTTTTTT.

In this sample, this clonotype turned up many times. The chain couples TRBV20-1 to TRBJ1-2, with 10 bases matching TRBD1. CDR1 is DFQATT, CDR2 SNEGSKA, per germline (reference sequence). The CDR3 totals 15 residues. V lost 0 bases to trimming and J lost 5 bases; unmatched junction nucleotides: 6. The CDR3 nucleotides are TGCAGTGCTAGAGACCGACAGGGGGCGCATTATGGCTACACCTTC. Its protein product is CSARDRQGAHYGYTF.

This clonotype was recorded many times. This chain connects TRBV27 to TRBJ2-3, with D perhaps TRBD2 (5 bases). This CDR3 spans 14 amino acids. V dropped 10 bases and J dropped 3 bases, with 17 bases sitting between them. The germline gives CDR1 MNHEY, CDR2 SMNVEV (reference sequence). CDR3 sequence (DNA): TGTGCCACCTCCTCACTAGTCATGACAGATACGCAGTATTTT. This translates into CATSSLVMTDTQYF.

This clonotype was recorded a few times. This sequence joins TRBV7-3 and TRBJ2-3, with TRBD2 as a possible D gene (6 bases). Germline assignment: CDR1 SGHTA and CDR2 FQGTGA. V lost 5 bases, J lost 2 bases, and 14 bases lay in between. The CDR3 loop spans 15 amino acids. This CDR3 is CASSEPGADTDTQYF. The CDR3 coding sequence is TGTGCCAGCAGCGAACCGGGAGCGGACACAGATACGCAGTATTTT.

The V and J genes are TRBV7-2 and TRBJ2-7; tentatively, D is TRBD1 or TRBD2 (5 bases each). Germline loops: CDR1 SGHTA, CDR2 FQGNSA. This CDR3 contains 14 residues. V was shortened by 8 bases and J by 0 bases, with 14 bases between the two germline ends. CDR3 in DNA: TGTGCCAGCTTGAAGGGGACCAGCTCCTACGAGCAGTACTTC. This gives the protein CASLKGTSSYEQYF.

This clonotype was counted at least ten times. V gene TRBV5-4 combines with J gene TRBJ2-3; D is ambiguous. V lost 0 bases to trimming and J lost 0 bases, with 20 bases between them. Germline V gene data show CDR1 as SGHNT and CDR2 as YYREEE (reference sequence). The CDR3 has 19 amino acids. This CDR3 is CASSLGTSGSRSSTDTQYF. The CDR3 nucleotides read TGTGCCAGCAGCTTGGGCACCTCCGGTAGTAGGTCTAGCACAGATACGCAGTATTTT.